The 22 T cell receptor beta chains below were found in one sample sequenced in a study of blood T cell repertoires in COVID-19. The repertoire was sequenced with immunoSEQ multiplex PCR; TCRdb's copy has only in-frame clones and lacks some. The profile shows approximately 140,000 clones, about 85% of them singletons. Sequencing was performed on peripheral blood. The receptors come from a human donor with COVID-19, enrolled during active disease. The donor label of this sample is uncertain.

The chain joins TRBV9 to TRBJ2-3; TRBD1 aligns across 8 bases. Trimming at V came to 2 bases and at J to 2 bases, leaving 7 bases not matched to a gene. CDR1 is SGDLS, CDR2 YYNGEE, per germline. CDR3 length: 16 residues. The CDR3 coding sequence is TGTGCCAGCAGCGTTTTCTCAGGGGGCCTCACAGATACGCAGTATTTT. It translates to CASSVFSGGLTDTQYF.

The sample holds a few counts of this clone. CDR3 protein: CASSQGSGGSRETQYF. The CDR3 DNA sequence: TGCGCCAGCAGCCAAGGGTCGGGGGGGAGTAGAGAGACCCAGTACTTC. This chain links TRBV4-1 with TRBJ2-5; 8 bases line up with TRBD2. Germline V gene lookup returns CDR1 MGHRA and CDR2 YSYEKL. Trimming removed 1 base from V and 4 bases from J; junction bases left unmatched: 8. This CDR3 is 16 amino acids long.

This rearrangement joins TRBV2 to TRBJ1-5, with 8 bases fitting TRBD1. V shed 4 bases and J 2 bases; nucleotides not matched to a gene: 4. Germline V gives CDR1 SNHLY, CDR2 FYNNEI. This CDR3 is 15 amino acids long. For the CDR3, the DNA is TGTGCCAGCAGTGTGGAGACAGGGGGCAATCAGCCCCAGCATTTT. Its translation: CASSVETGGNQPQHF.

The V gene is TRBV5-4, the J gene TRBJ1-2, with a possible D match to TRBD1 (5 bases). Germline V gene data show CDR1 as SGHNT and CDR2 as YYREEE (reference sequence). Trimming removed 1 base at V and 0 bases at J, with 16 bases between. This CDR3 comprises 17 residues. The CDR3 bases are TGTGCCAGCAGCTTGTGGTTCAACAGGCGAACTAACTATGGCTACACCTTC. It specifies CASSLWFNRRTNYGYTF.

This sequence joins TRBV6-5 and TRBJ1-5; 9 positions match TRBD1. The ends lost 7 bases at V and 5 bases at J; junction bases unmatched: 9. There are 15 residues in the CDR3. Germline CDR1 reads MNHEY; CDR2 reads SVGAGI. CDR3 nucleotide sequence: TGTGCCAGCACCCCCACAGGGGGCGCCGATCAGCCCCAGCATTTT. Protein product: CASTPTGGADQPQHF.

This clone has just a few counts. This chain connects TRBV7-2 to TRBJ1-1; TRBD1 matches 9 bases. Germline CDR1 SGHTA, CDR2 FQGNSA. Unmatched junction bases numbered 6, after V lost 5 bases and J lost 2 bases. CDR3 length: 15 residues. The CDR3 loop is CASSPGTGGNTEAFF. The CDR3 coding sequence is TGTGCCAGCAGCCCAGGTACAGGGGGCAACACTGAAGCTTTCTTT.

The V gene is TRBV15, the J gene TRBJ2-7; TRBD1 agrees at 8 bases. V was clipped by 6 bases and J by 3 bases; unmatched bases: 7. Germline V CDR1 and CDR2: LNHNV, YYDKDF (reference sequence). This CDR3 has 14 amino acids. This CDR3 is CATSPGTGDYEQYF. The CDR3 DNA is TGTGCCACCAGTCCGGGGACAGGTGACTACGAGCAGTACTTC. Together with reference TRBV15 and TRBJ2-7, the CDR3 gives the full variable domain: DAMVIQNPRYQVTQFGKPVTLSCSQTLNHNVMYWYQQKSSQAPKLLFHYYDKDFNNEADTPDNFQSRRPNTSFCFLDIRSPGLGDTAMYLCATSPGTGDYEQYFGPGTRLTVT.

The chain uses TRBV20-1 and TRBJ2-2; tentatively, D is TRBD1 (5 bases). Germline V gives CDR1 DFQATT, CDR2 SNEGSKA (reference sequence). The CDR3 runs to 12 residues. Trimming shortened V by 3 bases and J by 4 bases, and 6 bases separated the two germline ends. CDR3 protein: CSASGATGELFF. The CDR3 nucleotides are TGCAGTGCTAGTGGGGCCACCGGGGAGCTGTTTTTT.

This clone appeared a few times. The chain carries TRBV4-2 and TRBJ1-5; D unclear. V was pared by 0 bases and J by 2 bases, with 11 bases between. This CDR3 is 16 amino acids long. Germline CDR1 LGHNA, CDR2 YNFKEQ. The CDR3 DNA sequence: TGTGCCAGCAGCCAAGAGGGCCGATTGGGCAATCAGCCCCAGCATTTT. It encodes CASSQEGRLGNQPQHF.

The gene calls are TRBV5-1 and TRBJ2-2, with 7 bases identical to TRBD1. Germline CDR1 reads SGHRS; CDR2 reads YFSETQ. This CDR3 spans 15 amino acids. V shed 4 bases and J 1 base; nucleotides not matched to a gene: 4. CDR3 coding DNA: TGCGCCAGCAGCACCGGGACAGTGAACACCGGGGAGCTGTTTTTT. This codes for CASSTGTVNTGELFF.

This rearrangement joins TRBV7-3 to TRBJ2-1; TRBD2 aligns across 9 bases. CDR3 length: 15 residues. Germline V gives CDR1 SGHTA, CDR2 FQGTGA. V shed 3 bases and J 4 bases; nucleotides not matched to a gene: 4. CDR3 sequence reads: CASSFNLAGYNEQFF. In DNA, the CDR3 is TGTGCCAGCAGCTTTAATCTAGCGGGGTACAATGAGCAGTTCTTC. Looking up the rest from reference TRBV7-3 and TRBJ2-1 gives the full variable domain: GAGVSQTPSNKVTEKGKYVELRCDPISGHTALYWYRQSLGQGPEFLIYFQGTGAADDSGLPNDRFFAVRPEGSVSTLKIQRTERGDSAVYLCASSFNLAGYNEQFFGPGTRLTVL.

The chain uses TRBV9 and TRBJ2-7, with 8 bases aligning to TRBD2. Germline V gene data show CDR1 as SGDLS and CDR2 as YYNGEE. J lost 5 bases, V lost 3 bases, and 13 bases had no gene match. CDR3 length equals 16 residues. The CDR3 region has the DNA TGTGCCAGCAGCGGGGGACTGGGAGCGGGAGTACACGAGCAGTACTTC. The encoded protein is CASSGGLGAGVHEQYF.

The chain recombines TRBV30 with TRBJ2-1; TRBD2 matches 16 bases. Germline V CDR1 and CDR2: GTSNPN, SVGIG (reference sequence). The J segment lost 10 bases and the V segment lost 5 bases, leaving 8 bases of the junction unmatched. The CDR3 totals 15 residues. CDR3 sequence (DNA): TGTGCCTGGTCGAAGAAGGGACTAGCGGGAGGGGAGCAGTTCTTC. Encoded protein: CAWSKKGLAGGEQFF.

J is TRBJ1-1 and V is TRBV4-1; 9 bases align to TRBD1. V was pared by 2 bases and J by 1 base, with 8 bases of the junction left unmatched. Germline V lookup: CDR1 MGHRA, CDR2 YSYEKL. The CDR3 consists of 17 residues. CDR3 sequence: CASSQKGTGSANTEAFF. The CDR3 region has the DNA TGCGCCAGCAGCCAAAAGGGGACAGGGTCCGCGAACACTGAAGCTTTCTTT.

The V call is TRBV3-1 (or the pseudogene TRBV3-2), the J call TRBJ2-7, with 7 bases fitting TRBD1. V trimming: 4 bases; J trimming: 2 bases; junction bases outside the gene matches: 5. CDR3 length equals 14 residues. Germline CDR1 is LGHDT and CDR2 is YNNKEL (reference sequence). CDR3 amino acids: CASSPTGTAYEQYF. CDR3 DNA: TGTGCCAGCAGCCCAACCGGGACAGCCTACGAGCAGTACTTC.

The rearrangement joins TRBV5-8 to TRBJ1-5; 8 bases are a match to TRBD1. The CDR3 length is 15 residues. Germline V gives CDR1 SGHTS, CDR2 YDEGEE. V gave up 7 bases and J gave up 2 bases; unmatched junction bases: 8. The CDR3 DNA is TGTGCCAGCGGAATAAAACAGGGGGGCAATCAGCCCCAGCATTTT. Protein: CASGIKQGGNQPQHF.

V is TRBV2 and J is TRBJ1-4, with D perhaps matching TRBD1 (6 bases). V was pared by 6 bases and J by 4 bases, with 12 bases between. The CDR3 length is 14 residues. Germline V CDR1 and CDR2: SNHLY, FYNNEI. The DNA of the CDR3 is TGTGCCAGCAGGACGACAGGCGTTAATGAAAAACTGTTTTTT. Translation: CASRTTGVNEKLFF.

The chain couples TRBV13 to TRBJ1-1, with TRBD1 as a possible D gene (5 bases). Germline CDR1 and CDR2: PRHDT and FYEKMQ (reference sequence). The germline V and J ends were trimmed by 1 base and 5 bases, with 11 bases remaining between them. The CDR3 spans 14 residues. The CDR3 is CASSLELQATEAFF. The DNA for the CDR3 is TGTGCCAGCAGCTTAGAATTACAGGCTACTGAAGCTTTCTTT.

The genes are TRBV11-3 and TRBJ1-3; 9 bases line up with TRBD1. With 3 bases clipped from V and 0 bases from J, the junction kept 6 bases outside the gene matches. The CDR3 loop spans 17 amino acids. Germline V gene lookup returns CDR1 SGHNT and CDR2 YENEEA. In DNA, the CDR3 is TGTGCCAGCAGCTTCAACAGGGGGCCCCGCTCTGGAAACACCATATATTTT. Translation: CASSFNRGPRSGNTIYF.

The chain carries TRBV27 and TRBJ1-2; D is uncertain. The germline gives CDR1 MNHEY, CDR2 SMNVEV (reference sequence). CDR3 length: 15 amino acids. Trimming shortened V by 5 bases and J by 2 bases, and 15 bases separated the two germline ends. CDR3 loop: CASSPTPSGNYGYTF. CDR3 DNA sequence: TGTGCCAGCAGTCCGACCCCCTCGGGGAACTATGGCTACACCTTC.

The rearrangement joins TRBV25-1 to TRBJ2-3, with TRBD2 as a possible D gene (6 bases). Germline V CDR1 and CDR2: MGHDK, SYGVNS. The germline V and J ends were trimmed by 7 bases and 4 bases, with 12 bases remaining between them. The CDR3 consists of 13 residues. The CDR3 protein is CASKWGVSDTQYF. In DNA, the CDR3 is TGTGCCAGCAAATGGGGGGTTTCAGATACGCAGTATTTT.

The chain combines TRBV6-1 with TRBJ2-7, with D perhaps matching TRBD1 (5 bases). The CDR3 has 15 amino acids. Germline CDR1 MNHNS, CDR2 SASEGT. V lost 3 bases, J lost 4 bases, and 16 bases lay in between. The CDR3, as DNA: TGTGCCAGCAGTGAGGTACAGGTAGACGGATACGAGCAGTACTTC. Its protein product is CASSEVQVDGYEQYF.